This TCR beta chain is drawn from a study of shared clonotypes between healthy human individuals (dated by TCRdb to about 2020). Broadly, across the study: The cohort included a few men and a couple of women between 18 and 49 years of age. Blood TCR repertoires of four to six healthy adults were deeply sequenced to estimate repertoire size and the extent of clonotype sharing between individuals. Different laboratories and diverse techniques were used to prepare libraries and sequence TCR repertoires, to increase sequencing depth and limit assay-specific biases. Per donor, leukapheresis produced somewhere between about 0.8 and 9.5 billion PBMCs.

Donors were healthy HIV-negative adults with no recently reported acute infections or vaccinations. All donors were Caucasian adults living in Nashville, Tennessee, USA. For unsorted samples, 90 million or so PBMCs were counted and genomic DNA was extracted with the QIAamp DNA Blood Mini kit. After blood collection by leukapheresis, PBMCs were isolated using Ficoll-Histopaque density gradient centrifugation and then cryopreserved in the vapor phase of liquid nitrogen. What the work shows at the level of the full study, not this receptor alone: Sampling was restricted to blood, and TCR repertoires in tissues likely differ from the TCR repertoires found in blood. Because the study included only a small number of donors, the genetic and exposure-history diversity represented was limited. Based on pairwise subsampling, the degree of clonotype sharing among donors was expected to be affected by sequencing depth.

Using the deep immunoSEQ assay, TCR CDR3 regions were amplified from genomic DNA by multiplex PCR. Genomic DNA extracted from each cell subset was distributed evenly over all wells of several immunoSEQ 96-well plates, and each plate served as one replicate. For unsorted PBMC, around 0.3 ug genomic DNA, equal to 30,000 or so T cell genomes, was loaded into each replicate PCR. Ten immunoSEQ deep assay plates were used to sequence unsorted PBMC genomic DNA. Purified libraries were measured with a Qubit 3.0 fluorometer, size-checked on a Bioanalyzer 2100, and measured again with the KAPA Library Quantification kit. A separate single-read 150-cycle Illumina NextSeq 550 flow cell was used to sequence each immunoSEQ 96-well plate. The authors' analysis ran thus. Because the immunoSEQ output included only junctional sequences and no quality scores, the filtering could not be the same as the filtering used for full-length reads. Sequences were annotated with PyIR, a Python wrapper for IgBLAST v1.9, and V/J genes and CDR3 were assigned using IMGT germline references. Any read was removed if the V/J assignment was weak (E-value above 1e-6), the CDR3 was missing, or the read contained stop codons, out-of-frame junctions, or ambiguous translated residues. V3J clonotypes were defined as sequences sharing an identical inferred V gene, J gene, and CDR3 amino acid sequence. The percentage overlap between two repertoires was calculated by dividing the number of shared unique clonotypes by the size of the smaller repertoire. Three approaches were used to assess repertoire richness: RTK rarefaction, the Chao1 estimator, and Recon v2.1 estimates of unobserved clonotypes. In TCRdb, the immuneACCESS table is reduced to in-frame sequences with V and J assigned. These tables do not hold every clone; where another copy was compared, an unresolved V gene accounts for under half, and the others remain unexplained. V and J calls and clone size come straight from that table; D and trimming were deduced from the DNA. The sample table holds 450,000 to 600,000 clones, of which less than 85% were seen once. The ten largest account for approximately 13% of the sample.

CDR1 and CDR2 are drawn from the germline V gene: LGHNA, YSLEER. V loses 6 bases, J loses 7 bases, and the germline ends lie 18 bases apart. The CDR3 numbers 14 residues from cysteine through phenylalanine. Just CDR3 DNA is preserved here, 42 bases in frame from base 1. Comment on this clone: This clone's antigen is unknown. Base qualities are not provided; no much larger clone lies one nucleotide away.

The material sequenced was PBMCs. This clonotype was sampled from a woman between 35 and 50 years old in good health. Some clones in this sample may be carry-over from other donors' samples. The rearranged chain carries TRBV4-3 and TRBJ1-1, and TRBD1 may be the D gene, going by 6 matching bases. The CDR3 sequence is CASSWGAGNSEAFF. The bases are TGCGCCAGCAGTTGGGGGGCAGGAAATAGTGAAGCTTTCTTT.